Listed below are T cell receptor beta chains from one sample, sequenced in a study of graft-versus-host responses after intestinal transplantation. Antigens of these TCRs are unknown. Produced via immunoSEQ multiplex PCR; TCRdb's table is partial and in-frame only. This sample has around 70,000 clones, with about 90% found just once. This specimen consisted of unstimulated CD8+ T cells sorted from spleen or lymph node cells, obtained before intestinal transplant. Source of these receptors: a human donor who received an intestinal transplant. Each CDR3 is given with its conserved first and last residue. Each record gives: CDR3 length, D gene, J gene, clone size, V gene, CDR3 protein, CDR3 DNA. The D gene is left open where the match is weak. A clone size is listed for some rows: how often the clone was seen (once, few, many), or a class if it is expanded.

len: 15
d_gene: NA
j_gene: TRBJ1-3
abundance: few
v_gene: TRBV9
CDR3aa: CASSVDKGPGNTIYF
CDR3nt: TGTGCCAGCAGCGTAGATAAGGGGCCTGGAAACACCATATATTTT

len: 13
d_gene: NA
j_gene: TRBJ1-2
abundance: NA
v_gene: TRBV28
CDR3aa: CASSLSGRAGYTF
CDR3nt: TGTGCCAGCAGTTTATCAGGGAGGGCCGGCTACACCTTC

len: 17
d_gene: TRBD1
j_gene: TRBJ2-1
abundance: NA
v_gene: TRBV30
CDR3aa: CAWQGVHGPSSYNEQFF
CDR3nt: TGTGCCTGGCAGGGGGTCCATGGGCCTAGCTCCTACAATGAGCAGTTCTTC

len: 15
d_gene: NA
j_gene: TRBJ1-6
abundance: NA
v_gene: TRBV2
CDR3aa: CASSEDGGGNSPLHF
CDR3nt: TGTGCCAGCAGTGAGGACGGTGGAGGGAATTCACCCCTCCACTTT

len: 15
d_gene: TRBD2
j_gene: TRBJ2-7
abundance: NA
v_gene: TRBV7-2
CDR3aa: CASSLTSGPSYEQYF
CDR3nt: TGTGCCAGCAGCTTAACTAGCGGTCCTTCCTACGAGCAGTACTTC

len: 13
d_gene: TRBD1
j_gene: TRBJ1-5
abundance: NA
v_gene: TRBV29-1
CDR3aa: CSVGQGINQPQHF
CDR3nt: TGCAGCGTGGGACAGGGCATAAATCAGCCCCAGCATTTT

len: 15
d_gene: TRBD2
j_gene: TRBJ2-1
abundance: NA
v_gene: TRBV27
CDR3aa: CASRHSSGSLNEQFF
CDR3nt: TGTGCCAGCCGCCATTCTAGCGGGTCCCTCAATGAGCAGTTCTTC

len: 16
d_gene: TRBD2
j_gene: TRBJ2-1
abundance: NA
v_gene: TRBV27
CDR3aa: CASSLTSGSSYNEQFF
CDR3nt: TGTGCCAGCAGTTTGACCAGCGGGAGTTCCTACAATGAGCAGTTCTTC

len: 16
d_gene: TRBD1
j_gene: TRBJ2-7
abundance: NA
v_gene: TRBV7-9
CDR3aa: CASSLRAGTGAYEQYF
CDR3nt: TGTGCCAGCAGCTTACGCGCCGGGACAGGGGCCTACGAGCAGTACTTC

len: 14
d_gene: NA
j_gene: TRBJ1-4
abundance: NA
v_gene: TRBV6-1
CDR3aa: CASSEEGANEKLFF
CDR3nt: TGTGCCAGCAGTGAAGAAGGGGCAAATGAAAAACTGTTTTTT

len: 15
d_gene: NA
j_gene: TRBJ2-2
abundance: NA
v_gene: TRBV28
CDR3aa: CASSFLSHYTGELFF
CDR3nt: TGTGCCAGCAGTTTCCTCAGTCATTACACCGGGGAGCTGTTTTTT

len: 9
d_gene: NA
j_gene: TRBJ2-3
abundance: NA
v_gene: TRBV20-1
CDR3aa: CSALDTQYF
CDR3nt: TGCAGTGCCCTAGATACGCAGTATTTT

len: 15
d_gene: NA
j_gene: TRBJ2-7
abundance: NA
v_gene: TRBV6-1
CDR3aa: CASRLDDSPLYEQYF
CDR3nt: TGTGCCAGCAGATTAGACGACAGCCCCCTCTACGAGCAGTACTTC

len: 16
d_gene: TRBD1
j_gene: TRBJ2-3
abundance: NA
v_gene: TRBV2
CDR3aa: CASRVPGQGALDTQYF
CDR3nt: TGTGCCAGCAGGGTACCGGGACAGGGGGCCCTGGATACGCAGTATTTT

len: 14
d_gene: NA
j_gene: TRBJ2-7
abundance: NA
v_gene: TRBV27
CDR3aa: CASSNHPQGNEQYF
CDR3nt: TGTGCCAGCAGTAATCACCCCCAGGGTAACGAGCAGTACTTC

len: 14
d_gene: NA
j_gene: TRBJ2-1
abundance: NA
v_gene: TRBV19
CDR3aa: CASSSGGQYNEQFF
CDR3nt: TGTGCCAGTAGCTCTGGGGGCCAGTACAATGAGCAGTTCTTC

len: 15
d_gene: TRBD2
j_gene: TRBJ2-1
abundance: NA
v_gene: TRBV9
CDR3aa: CASSVESGLVNEQFF
CDR3nt: TGTGCCAGCAGCGTAGAAAGCGGACTAGTCAATGAGCAGTTCTTC

len: 13
d_gene: NA
j_gene: TRBJ2-7
abundance: NA
v_gene: TRBV21-1
CDR3aa: CASCRDRLYEQYF
CDR3nt: TGTGCCAGCTGCCGGGACAGACTCTACGAGCAGTACTTC

len: 14
d_gene: NA
j_gene: TRBJ2-1
abundance: NA
v_gene: TRBV29-1
CDR3aa: CSVEDSNGIREQFF
CDR3nt: TGCAGCGTTGAGGATTCCAACGGGATACGTGAGCAGTTCTTC